The clone carrying this T cell receptor (beta chain) was seen ten or more times. Constant-segment primers and 5'RACE yielded cDNA libraries for TCR alpha and TCR beta, each carrying sample barcodes and UMIs. TCRdb used MiXCR to reprocess the 5' RACE reads, holding one entry per CDR3 protein. The sample includes a few hundred thousand distinct CDR3 sequences, 25% to 30% of them seen just once. Trimming shortened V by 5 bases and J by 3 bases, and 10 bases separated the two germline ends. Germline lookup yields CDR1 SEHNR and CDR2 FQNEAQ (reference sequence). This CDR3 contains 13 residues. This record belongs to a study of T-cell memory formation after mild COVID-19.

This sequence originates from an adult woman who had mild COVID-19 (a few samples of this study predate the infection). Cell type and time point are not known. The chain has TRBV7-9 and TRBJ1-1; D call uncertain. The specimen was PBMCs or a T cell subset sorted from them (not recorded which). The CDR3 DNA is TGTGCCAGCAGCCGTCGCGGGGACACTGAAGCTTTCTTT. Residues: CASSRRGDTEAFF.